Following are 28 T cell receptor beta chains from one sample sequenced in a study of T cells in Graves' hyperthyroidism and ophthalmopathy. Amplified regions were TCR beta CDR3 sequences from RNA transcripts. First-round RT-PCR targeting the TCR CDR3 was performed with the HTBI primer set. Each CDR3 protein is one row after TCRdb ran MiXCR on the multiplex PCR reads. The sample contains under 400,000 distinct CDR3 sequences, around a sixth of which appear only once. Sequenced input: blood. Receptors were obtained from a woman aged 40 to 50 with Graves' ophthalmopathy.

This clonotype was seen at least ten times. The chain carries TRBV27 and TRBJ1-1; 7 nucleotides agree with TRBD1. The germline CDR1 and CDR2 sequences are MNHEY and SMNVEV (reference sequence). Germline trimming cut 6 bases from V and 0 bases from J; bases unmatched to any gene: 7. The CDR3 extends over 15 amino acids. DNA of the CDR3: TGTGCCAGCAGCCGGGACAGTAAAATGAACACTGAAGCTTTCTTT. Translating it yields CASSRDSKMNTEAFF.

This clonotype was counted many times. The CDR3 protein is CASSLIDFTGELFF. In DNA, the CDR3 is TGTGCCAGCAGTTTGATAGACTTCACCGGGGAGCTGTTTTTT. V and J are TRBV12-3 or TRBV12-4 and TRBJ2-2; D uncertain. V gave up 3 bases and J gave up 4 bases, with 9 bases separating them. The CDR3 totals 14 residues.

The chain couples TRBV7-2 to TRBJ2-5; D is undetermined. The CDR3 extends over 14 amino acids. Germline CDR1 and CDR2: SGHTA and FQGNSA. The germline V and J ends were trimmed by 4 bases and 5 bases, with 14 bases remaining between them. As DNA, the CDR3 is TGTGCCAGCAGCTCTTACGGTGTGTGGGAGACCCAGTACTTC. Amino acid sequence: CASSSYGVWETQYF.

This clonotype was counted at least ten times. The chain joins TRBV28 to TRBJ1-2; D possibly corresponds to TRBD1 (6 bases). V lost 5 bases to trimming and J lost 1 base, with 14 bases between them. CDR1 and CDR2 from the germline V gene are MDHEN and SYDVKM. This CDR3 comprises 15 residues. As DNA, the CDR3 is TGTGCCAGCAGTCCCCCCACAGGGTTTAACTATGGCTACACCTTC. It encodes CASSPPTGFNYGYTF.

There are many counts of this clonotype. The V call is TRBV9, the J call TRBJ2-5, with 7 bases that match TRBD2. CDR1 and CDR2 from the germline V gene are SGDLS and YYNGEE. J was trimmed by 6 bases and V by 3 bases; bases with no gene match: 5. The CDR3 is 13 amino acids. DNA for the CDR3: TGTGCCAGCAGCGCCCGGCGGGGGAAGACCCAGTACTTC. Its protein product is CASSARRGKTQYF.

This clonotype was picked up many times. The chain employs TRBV12-5 and TRBJ1-2, with 8 bases lining up with TRBD1. CDR1 is LGHNT and CDR2 is FRNRAP in the germline V gene. V trimming: 4 bases; J trimming: 7 bases; junction bases outside the gene matches: 5. The CDR3 is 13 amino acids. CDR3 amino acids: CASGSRTGSGYTF. The DNA of the CDR3 is TGTGCTAGTGGTTCGAGGACAGGGTCTGGCTACACCTTC.

This clonotype was seen many times. The V gene is TRBV5-1, the J gene TRBJ2-5; possibly TRBD2 for D (6 bases). The CDR3 is 14 residues long. V lost 1 base, J lost 4 bases, and 11 bases lay in between. The germline V gene has CDR1 SGHRS and CDR2 YFSETQ. The CDR3 loop is CASSLSGDPETQYF. CDR3 coding DNA: TGCGCCAGCAGCTTGTCGGGGGACCCAGAGACCCAGTACTTC.

This clonotype was counted ten times or more. The rearrangement uses TRBV28 and TRBJ2-2; 9 bases agree with TRBD1. Germline V gene data show CDR1 as MDHEN and CDR2 as SYDVKM. After removal of 6 bases from V and 7 bases from J, the junction contained 6 bases not matched to a gene. This CDR3 is 14 amino acids long. CDR3 amino acids: CASRYRGRSGELFF. DNA for the CDR3: TGTGCCAGCAGGTACAGGGGGCGTAGCGGGGAGCTGTTTTTT.

This clonotype was seen at least ten times. The chain combines TRBV24-1 with TRBJ2-5; 9 bases line up with TRBD2. This CDR3 has 16 residues. From germline, CDR1 is KGHDR and CDR2 SFDVKD. With 5 bases clipped from V and 3 bases from J, the junction kept 9 bases outside the gene matches. This chain's CDR3 is CATSAPTLAGKETQYF. CDR3 in DNA: TGTGCCACCAGTGCCCCAACTCTAGCGGGGAAAGAGACCCAGTACTTC.

The chain employs TRBV6-1 and TRBJ2-5; 10 bases are shared with TRBD1. With 7 bases clipped from V and 2 bases from J, the junction kept 7 bases outside the gene matches. The CDR3 length is 15 residues. Per germline, CDR1 MNHNS and CDR2 SASEGT. The CDR3 is CASIPSDRGQETQYF. As DNA, the CDR3 is TGTGCCAGCATCCCCTCGGACAGGGGGCAAGAGACCCAGTACTTC.

This clonotype was picked up many times. The CDR3 loop is CASKPSSNQPQHF. The CDR3 coding sequence is TGTGCCAGCAAACCTTCGAGCAATCAGCCCCAGCATTTT. The V and J genes are TRBV6-5 and TRBJ1-5; no reliable D call. CDR1 and CDR2 (germline): MNHEY, SVGAGI. CDR3 length: 13 residues. V gave up 7 bases and J gave up 1 base, with 8 bases separating them.

This clonotype was seen a single time. V is TRBV28 and J is TRBJ1-2; 8 bases line up with TRBD1. Trimming at V came to 6 bases and at J to 7 bases, leaving 10 bases not matched to a gene. Germline loops: CDR1 MDHEN, CDR2 SYDVKM. The CDR3 is 14 amino acids. The chain's CDR3 is CASSRTGTSSGYTF. The CDR3 DNA reads as TGTGCCAGCAGCCGGACAGGGACCAGCTCTGGCTACACCTTC.

This clonotype has ten or more counts. The genes are TRBV12-3 or TRBV12-4 and TRBJ2-7, with 7 bases that match TRBD1. The CDR3 loop spans 15 amino acids. The V and J ends lost 6 bases and 0 bases, in that order; junction bases with no gene match: 8. This chain's CDR3 is CASSLYGQDSYEQYF. CDR3 in DNA: TGTGCCAGCAGCCTCTACGGACAGGACTCCTACGAGCAGTACTTC.

The CDR3 here is CASSYSSSVFTEAFF. CDR3 nucleotides: TGTGCCAGCAGTTACTCGAGTAGCGTTTTTACTGAAGCTTTCTTT. V and J are TRBV6-2 or TRBV6-3 and TRBJ1-1; no clear D gene. The ends were cut back, 0 bases at V and 5 bases at J, with 13 bases in the middle. The CDR3 spans 15 residues. Looked up from germline, CDR1 is MNHEY and CDR2 is SVGEGT.

This clonotype was picked up a small number of times. The chain employs TRBV19 and TRBJ2-3; no reliable D call. The CDR3 sequence is 16 residues long. Germline V CDR1 and CDR2: LNHDA, SQIVND (reference sequence). V was cut by 10 bases and J by 6 bases, with 26 bases left in between. DNA for the CDR3: TGTGCCATTCCCCAGGCCAAGCCCAAACGGCCGGATACGCAGTATTTT. This sequence encodes CAIPQAKPKRPDTQYF.

The chain uses TRBV5-1 and TRBJ2-5; 12 bases fit TRBD2. V gave up 0 bases and J gave up 2 bases; unmatched junction bases: 11. The length of the CDR3 is 19 residues. CDR1 and CDR2 from the germline V gene are SGHRS and YFSETQ. CDR3 DNA: TGCGCCAGCAGCTTGGCGGCTAGCGGGAGGGGCCTGTGGCAAGAGACCCAGTACTTC. It codes for CASSLAASGRGLWQETQYF.

This chain joins TRBV6-1 and TRBJ2-7, with D perhaps matching TRBD1 (5 bases). The CDR3 consists of 14 residues. Germline lookup yields CDR1 MNHNS and CDR2 SASEGT. V was cut by 8 bases and J by 2 bases, with 16 bases left in between. In DNA form, the CDR3 reads TGTGCCAGCCACAGAGATGGGGCGCCCTACGAGCAGTACTTC. It codes for CASHRDGAPYEQYF.

This clonotype has a count of ten or more. This chain uses TRBV6-1 with TRBJ1-1, with 7 positions matching TRBD1. The CDR3 has 15 amino acids. Germline-derived CDR1 and CDR2 are MNHNS and SASEGT. V was clipped by 4 bases and J by 1 base; unmatched bases: 6. CDR3 loop: CASSAPQGTNTEAFF. The CDR3 DNA reads TGTGCCAGCAGTGCGCCACAGGGGACGAACACTGAAGCTTTCTTT.

This clonotype came up many times. V and J are TRBV27 and TRBJ1-6; D gene ambiguous. The CDR3 loop spans 15 amino acids. V shed 2 bases and J shed 7 bases, with 12 bases lying between them. Per germline, CDR1 MNHEY and CDR2 SMNVEV (reference sequence). Here the CDR3 reads CASSLRGPPNSPLHF. CDR3 nucleotides: TGTGCCAGCAGTTTAAGAGGCCCTCCGAATTCACCCCTCCACTTT.

This clonotype was observed at least ten times. J is TRBJ1-2 and V is TRBV28, with D tentatively TRBD1 (6 bases). Trimming left V 2 bases short and J 4 bases short, with 14 bases between. The CDR3 contains 15 residues. CDR1 and CDR2 from the germline V gene are MDHEN and SYDVKM. Here the CDR3 reads CASSLTARTAYGYTF. The CDR3 bases are TGTGCCAGCAGTTTAACGGCGAGGACAGCCTATGGCTACACCTTC.

This clonotype was seen at least ten times. The V call is TRBV19, the J call TRBJ1-5; D possibly corresponds to TRBD1 (5 bases). V dropped 7 bases and J dropped 4 bases, with 17 bases sitting between them. This CDR3 comprises 15 residues. Per the germline V gene, CDR1 is LNHDA and CDR2 is SQIVND (reference sequence). The chain's CDR3 is CASKSLRGLNQPQHF. The CDR3 nucleotides are TGTGCCAGTAAAAGCTTAAGGGGACTAAATCAGCCCCAGCATTTT.

This clonotype occurred many times. V and J are TRBV28 and TRBJ1-3; tentative D call: TRBD1 (5 bases). This CDR3 is 14 amino acids long. The germline V and J ends were trimmed by 5 bases and 8 bases, with 16 bases remaining between them. Looked up from germline, CDR1 is MDHEN and CDR2 is SYDVKM. The CDR3, as DNA: TGTGCCAGCAGTACCCCTTGGGGCGCGGACACCATATATTTT. It specifies CASSTPWGADTIYF.

This clonotype was observed many times. The chain recombines TRBV10-1 with TRBJ2-2; D is perhaps TRBD2 (5 bases). The CDR3 loop spans 15 amino acids. Trimming pared 4 bases from V and 3 bases from J, leaving 12 bases between. Germline values: CDR1 WNHNN, CDR2 SYGVQD (reference sequence). The CDR3 spells CASSVLPSHTGELFF. For the CDR3, the DNA is TGCGCCAGCAGTGTGTTGCCTAGCCACACCGGGGAGCTGTTTTTT.

The rearrangement links TRBV7-3 to TRBJ2-7; D may be TRBD1 (6 bases). Germline V gene data show CDR1 as SGHTA and CDR2 as FQGTGA. Trimming cost V 5 bases and J 2 bases, with 16 bases left between them. The CDR3 totals 15 residues. CDR3 residues: CASSVAGTYTYEQYF. The CDR3 DNA reads TGTGCCAGCAGCGTAGCCGGGACATATACCTACGAGCAGTACTTC.

This chain joins TRBV27 and TRBJ1-5, with 7 bases identical to TRBD1. Looked up from germline, CDR1 is MNHEY and CDR2 is SMNVEV (reference sequence). The CDR3 consists of 15 residues. With V trimmed by 7 bases and J by 0 bases, 6 bases remained unmatched. The CDR3 DNA is TGTGCCAGCAAGGAGGGACAGCATAGCAATCAGCCCCAGCATTTT. It yields the protein CASKEGQHSNQPQHF.

This clonotype has ten or more counts. The chain joins TRBV7-9 to TRBJ2-7; TRBD1 matches 7 bases. Per germline, CDR1 SEHNR and CDR2 FQNEAQ (reference sequence). The ends lost 5 bases at V and 1 base at J; junction bases unmatched: 8. The CDR3 is made up of 15 amino acids. CDR3: CASSTSGTVSYEQYF. In DNA form, the CDR3 reads TGTGCCAGCAGCACCTCCGGGACAGTATCCTACGAGCAGTACTTC. Full variable domain (remainder filled in from reference TRBV7-9 and TRBJ2-7): DTGVSQNPRHKITKRGQNVTFRCDPISEHNRLYWYRQTLGQGPEFLTYFQNEAQLEKSRLLSDRFSAERPKGSFSTLEIQRTEQGDSAMYLCASSTSGTVSYEQYFGPGTRLTVT.

There are many counts of this clonotype. This CDR3 is CSATRDSRDTQYF. The CDR3 DNA reads as TGCAGTGCTACCCGGGACTCCAGGGATACGCAGTATTTT. The chain uses TRBV20-1 and TRBJ2-3; tentative D call: TRBD2 (6 bases). The CDR3 sequence is 13 residues long. V was shortened by 4 bases and J by 6 bases, with 14 bases between the two germline ends. The V gene's germline CDR1 is DFQATT and CDR2 SNEGSKA (reference sequence).

This clonotype has a count of ten or more. The chain has TRBV7-9 and TRBJ2-2, with D tentatively TRBD1 or TRBD2 (5 bases each). Germline CDR1 SEHNR, CDR2 FQNEAQ (reference sequence). V shed 8 bases and J shed 4 bases, with 11 bases lying between them. The CDR3 runs to 13 residues. The CDR3 bases are TGTGCCAGCGGGCAGGGACCCACCGGGGAGCTGTTTTTT. It codes for CASGQGPTGELFF.